The 9 T cell receptor beta chains below come from one sample, sequenced in a study of CD8 T cells in Susac syndrome. Random hexamers were used to reverse transcribe 0.5 to 1 ug of RNA. TCRdb re-derived calls from the immunoSEQ multiplex PCR reads in MiXCR, one entry per CDR3 protein. Of 140,000 or so distinct CDR3 sequences in the sample, 95% were seen once. The sequencing sample was made of CD4+ T cells from PBMCs. The receptors derive from a human donor with Susac syndrome.

The chain joins TRBV18 to TRBJ1-1; possible D gene TRBD1, 5 bases. Between the trimmed V and J ends, which lost 4 bases and 11 bases, there was a span of 17 bases. In germline, CDR1 is KGHSH, CDR2 LQKENI. The CDR3 runs 13 residues. CDR3 sequence reads: CASSRGIQGDAFF. The CDR3 DNA reads as TGTGCCAGCTCACGGGGCATCCAGGGAGATGCTTTCTTT. Filled out from reference TRBV18 and TRBJ1-1, the complete variable domain reads NAGVMQNPRHLVRRRGQEARLRCSPMKGHSHVYWYRQLPEEGLKFMVYLQKENIIDESGMPKERFSAEFPKEGPSILRIQQVVRGDSAAYFCASSRGIQGDAFFGQGTRLTVV.

V is TRBV20-1 and J is TRBJ1-2; weak D call: TRBD1 (5 bases). Between the trimmed V and J ends, which lost 3 bases and 4 bases, there was a span of 27 bases. The CDR3 runs 18 residues. Germline V gene lookup returns CDR1 DFQATT and CDR2 SNEGSKA (reference sequence). The CDR3: CSARDRSSYDGGTYGYTF. The CDR3 DNA is TGCAGTGCTAGGGATCGTAGCTCTTACGACGGGGGAACCTATGGCTACACCTTC.

As DNA, the CDR3 is TGTGCCAGTAGTACGAGTGCGTCGCTTCACGGGGCTTATGAGCAGTTCTTC. This sequence encodes CASSTSASLHGAYEQFF. The rearrangement links TRBV19 to TRBJ2-1; D possibly matches TRBD1 or TRBD2 (5 bases each). V shed 4 bases and J shed 8 bases, with 24 bases lying between them. CDR1 is LNHDA, CDR2 SQIVND, per germline (reference sequence). The CDR3 is 17 amino acids. The full variable domain, in which reference TRBV19 and TRBJ2-1 provide the parts outside the CDR3, is DGGITQSPKYLFRKEGQNVTLSCEQNLNHDAMYWYRQDPGQGLRLIYYSQIVNDFQKGDIAEGYSVSREKKESFPLTVTSAQKNPTAFYLCASSTSASLHGAYEQFFGPGTRLTVL.

V usage is TRBV5-6 and J usage is TRBJ2-7, with unresolved D. Germline V CDR1 and CDR2: SGHDT, YYEEEE. V lost 4 bases and J 3 bases, leaving 17 bases between the germline ends. The length of the CDR3 is 15 residues. CDR3 nucleotides: TGTGCCAGCAGCCCCGTCACCCATCTTAACTACGAGCAGTACTTC. This gives the protein CASSPVTHLNYEQYF.

This rearrangement joins TRBV2 to TRBJ1-6, with TRBD1 identical over 9 bases. The germline CDR1 and CDR2 sequences are SNHLY and FYNNEI. V was pared by 5 bases and J by 10 bases, with 9 bases of the junction left unmatched. This CDR3 region has 15 residues. CDR3 loop: CASSQEGQGQSPLHF. CDR3 in DNA: TGTGCCAGCAGTCAAGAGGGACAGGGACAATCACCCCTCCACTTT.

The chain links TRBV3-1 to TRBJ1-6; D might be TRBD1 (5 bases). Between the trimmed V and J ends, which lost 0 bases and 10 bases, there was a span of 10 bases. The CDR3 covers 14 residues. Looked up from germline, CDR1 is LGHDT and CDR2 is YNNKEL (reference sequence). CDR3 sequence (DNA): TGTGCCAGCAGCCAAGACGGTTGGGGGTCACCCCTCCACTTT. Protein: CASSQDGWGSPLHF.

The chain links TRBV20-1 to TRBJ2-5; D may be TRBD2 (5 bases). This CDR3 contains 13 residues. The ends were cut back, 4 bases at V and 2 bases at J, with 11 bases in the middle. Germline V CDR1 and CDR2: DFQATT, SNEGSKA (reference sequence). As DNA, the CDR3 is TGCAGTGCTACAGGTGGGAGTCAAGAGACCCAGTACTTC. It codes for CSATGGSQETQYF.

This clonotype was detected only once. V usage is TRBV7-9 and J usage is TRBJ2-6; 9 nucleotides line up with TRBD1. V was clipped by 5 bases and J by 9 bases; unmatched bases: 8. The germline V gene encodes CDR1 SEHNR and CDR2 FQNEAQ (reference sequence). The CDR3 runs 15 residues. This CDR3 reads CASSTRDREGNVLTF. The CDR3 DNA reads TGTGCCAGCAGCACCCGGGACAGGGAAGGCAACGTCCTGACTTTC.

V is TRBV7-9 and J is TRBJ2-1, with D unclear. This CDR3 is 11 amino acids long. The V gene lost 11 bases and the J gene lost 1 base, with 6 bases spanning the gap. Per the germline V gene, CDR1 is SEHNR and CDR2 is FQNEAQ (reference sequence). CDR3 protein: CACSSYNEQFF. Here the CDR3 DNA reads TGTGCCTGTAGTTCCTACAATGAGCAGTTCTTC.